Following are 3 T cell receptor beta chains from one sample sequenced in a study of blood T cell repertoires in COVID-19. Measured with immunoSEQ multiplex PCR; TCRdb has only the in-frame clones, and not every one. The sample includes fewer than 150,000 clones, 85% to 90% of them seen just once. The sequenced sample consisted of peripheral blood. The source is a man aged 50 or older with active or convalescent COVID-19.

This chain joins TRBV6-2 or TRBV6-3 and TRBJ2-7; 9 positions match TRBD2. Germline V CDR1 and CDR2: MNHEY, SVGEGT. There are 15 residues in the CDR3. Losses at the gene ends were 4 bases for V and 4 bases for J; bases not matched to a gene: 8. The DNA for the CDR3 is TGTGCCAGCAGTTCTTTGCGGGAGGGCCGGTACGAGCAGTACTTC. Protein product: CASSSLREGRYEQYF.

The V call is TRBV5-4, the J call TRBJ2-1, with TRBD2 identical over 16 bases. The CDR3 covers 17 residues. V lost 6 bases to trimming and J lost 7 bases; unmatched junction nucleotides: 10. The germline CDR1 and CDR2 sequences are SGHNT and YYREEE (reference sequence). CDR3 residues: CASTSSGTSGRGNEQFF. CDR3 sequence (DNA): TGTGCCAGCACCTCATCCGGGACTAGCGGGAGGGGGAATGAGCAGTTCTTC.

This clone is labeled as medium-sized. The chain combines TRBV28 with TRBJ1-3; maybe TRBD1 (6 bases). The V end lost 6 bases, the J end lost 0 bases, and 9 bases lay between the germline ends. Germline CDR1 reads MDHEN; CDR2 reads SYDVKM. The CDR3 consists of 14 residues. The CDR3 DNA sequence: TGTGCCAGCAGCCGGACAGCCTCTGGAAACACCATATATTTT. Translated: CASSRTASGNTIYF.